Listed below are T cell receptor beta chains from one sample, sequenced in a study of cytomegalovirus exposure and HLA in healthy donors. Generated by immunoSEQ multiplex PCR, the TCRdb table keeps only in-frame clones and is missing some. This sample has 150,000 or so clones, with 60% to 85% found just once. Material for sequencing was PBMCs. The receptors derive from a man aged 25-45 years in good health and CMV-seronegative. The CDR3 runs from the conserved cysteine through the conserved F or W. Fields, in order: J gene, D gene, clone size, V gene, CDR3 protein, CDR3 DNA. A D gene is named only where the DNA matches it firmly. Not every row has a clone size; where given, it reads once, few, many or a size class.

TRBJ2-3 TRBD2 . TRBV4-2 CASSQALTPWEAGGVSF TGTGCCAGCAGCCAAGCGTTGACCCCTTGGGAAGCGGGGGGGGTGAGTTTT
TRBJ1-4 . . TRBV6-1 CASSPWGGEKLFF TGTGCCAGCAGTCCCTGGGGGGGAGAAAAACTGTTTTTT
TRBJ1-3 . . TRBV19 CASRRGGNTIYF TGTGCCAGTCGGAGAGGGGGAAACACCATATATTTT
TRBJ2-1 . . TRBV7-2 CASSFYGSSYNEQFF TGTGCCAGCAGCTTTTACGGGAGCTCCTACAATGAGCAGTTCTTC
TRBJ1-1 . . TRBV7-9 CASSLASGNTEAFF TGTGCCAGCAGCTTAGCCTCAGGGAACACTGAAGCTTTCTTT
TRBJ2-7 TRBD2 few TRBV5-1 CASSVGTSGSYEQYF TGCGCCAGCAGCGTAGGGACTAGCGGGAGCTACGAGCAGTACTTC
TRBJ2-7 . few TRBV28 CASSSGESGYEQYF TGTGCCAGCAGTTCAGGGGAAAGTGGCTACGAGCAGTACTTC
TRBJ2-5 . . TRBV10-2 CASSERGTETQYF TGCGCCAGCAGTGAGCGGGGGACCGAGACCCAGTACTTC
TRBJ2-7 . once TRBV6-6 CASRTGHPYEQYF TGTGCCAGCAGAACGGGACACCCCTACGAGCAGTACTTC
TRBJ2-2 . . TRBV7-2 CASSLGAGAGELFF TGTGCCAGCAGCTTAGGGGCGGGCGCCGGGGAGCTGTTTTTT
TRBJ2-3 . . TRBV7-8 CASSTRTMTYSTDTQYF TGTGCCAGCAGCACTCGGACTATGACATACAGCACAGATACGCAGTATTTT
TRBJ2-7 TRBD1 few TRBV27 CASSSDRGVYEQYF TGTGCCAGCAGTTCGGACAGGGGGGTCTACGAGCAGTACTTC
TRBJ2-7 TRBD1 . TRBV19 CASSINRGYEQYF TGTGCCAGTAGTATAAACAGGGGCTACGAGCAGTACTTC
TRBJ1-6 . . TRBV5-6 CASTPMQANSPLHF TGTGCCAGCACCCCTATGCAAGCTAATTCACCCCTCCACTTT
TRBJ1-5 TRBD1 . TRBV15 CATSHRGRDSNQPQHF TGTGCCACCAGCCACAGGGGGCGGGATAGCAATCAGCCCCAGCATTTT
TRBJ1-1 TRBD1 . TRBV27 CASSLPRQGLGAFF TGTGCCAGCAGTTTACCCCGACAGGGTTTGGGTGCTTTCTTT
TRBJ1-2 . . TRBV28 CANFPRGYDGYTF TGTGCCAATTTCCCACGGGGGTATGATGGCTACACCTTC
TRBJ2-2 TRBD1 . TRBV27 CATRPGQGKIHGELFF TGTGCCACCAGACCGGGACAGGGGAAAATTCACGGGGAGCTGTTTTTT
TRBJ1-5 . few TRBV30 CAWSEGGSRQPQHF TGTGCCTGGAGTGAGGGAGGGTCACGTCAGCCCCAGCATTTT
TRBJ1-2 . . TRBV5-1 CASSLGAPANYGYTF TGCGCCAGCAGCTTGGGGGCACCGGCTAACTATGGCTACACCTTC
TRBJ2-1 . . TRBV27 CASRKGVNEQFF TGTGCCAGCAGGAAGGGGGTAAATGAGCAGTTCTTC
TRBJ2-5 . once TRBV4-1 CASSPSTGRGETQYF TGCGCCAGCAGCCCGTCGACAGGAAGGGGGGAGACCCAGTACTTC